These T cell receptor beta chains were read from a single sample in a study of blood T cell repertoires in COVID-19. The protocol was immunoSEQ multiplex PCR, while the TCRdb copy is restricted to in-frame clones and leaves out a portion. The sample carries about 350,000 clones, approximately 89% recorded once. The material sequenced was peripheral blood. The receptors derive from a woman aged 55-75 years with COVID-19, enrolled during active disease. Both conserved end residues are part of each CDR3. The order of the fields is clone size, V gene, D gene, J gene, CDR3 protein, CDR3 DNA. A D gene is named only where the DNA matches it firmly. The listing skips clone size in some rows; elsewhere it reads once, few, many or a size class.

-	TRBV3-1/TRBV3-2	TRBD2	TRBJ2-1	CASSQGPSSGLAGGLFF	TGTGCCAGCAGCCAAGGGCCATCGTCGGGACTAGCGGGGGGGCTGTTCTTC
-	TRBV5-1	-	TRBJ2-3	CASSLGGPSTDTQYF	TGCGCCAGCAGCTTGGGAGGGCCTAGCACAGATACGCAGTATTTT
-	TRBV19	TRBD1	TRBJ1-1	CASSITPDRYTEAFF	TGTGCCAGTAGTATCACTCCGGACAGGTACACTGAAGCTTTCTTT
few	TRBV2	TRBD1	TRBJ1-5	CASSPGQGRGNQPQHF	TGTGCCAGCAGTCCAGGACAGGGGCGAGGCAATCAGCCCCAGCATTTT
-	TRBV9	-	TRBJ1-3	CASSVAHGGRRNTIYF	TGTGCCAGCAGCGTAGCACACGGGGGTAGGCGAAACACCATATATTTT
-	TRBV6-6	-	TRBJ2-7	CASARLKTYEQYF	TGTGCCAGCGCACGACTCAAAACCTACGAGCAGTACTTC
-	TRBV7-9	TRBD1	TRBJ1-1	CASSTRTGRLNTEAFF	TGTGCCAGCAGCACAAGGACAGGGCGACTCAACACTGAAGCTTTCTTT
-	TRBV5-1	TRBD2	TRBJ2-3	CASSPSGRGITDTQYF	TGCGCCAGCAGCCCGTCTGGGCGGGGGATCACAGATACGCAGTATTTT
-	TRBV24-1	-	TRBJ2-1	CATSDPGGSNEQFF	TGTGCCACCAGTGATCCCGGGGGATCCAATGAGCAGTTCTTC
-	TRBV6-6	-	TRBJ1-5	CASSSPQQPQHF	TGTGCCAGCAGTTCCCCACAGCAGCCCCAGCATTTT
-	TRBV2	-	TRBJ1-1	CASSGQYTEAFF	TGTGCCAGCAGTGGGCAGTACACTGAAGCTTTCTTT
-	TRBV5-6	-	TRBJ2-7	CASSFRQGSEQYF	TGTGCCAGCAGCTTTCGGCAGGGCTCCGAGCAGTACTTC
-	TRBV2	-	TRBJ1-1	CASRSGDGNTEAFF	TGTGCCAGCAGGTCCGGAGACGGCAACACTGAAGCTTTCTTT
once	TRBV6-1	TRBD1	TRBJ2-1	CASSEAGGTGRNNEQFF	TGTGCCAGCAGTGAAGCGGGGGGGACAGGGCGGAACAATGAGCAGTTCTTC
-	TRBV7-2	TRBD1	TRBJ1-2	CASSLVDRVFGYTF	TGTGCCAGCAGCTTAGTGGACAGGGTGTTTGGCTACACCTTC
-	TRBV19	TRBD2	TRBJ2-1	CASSGTTYNEQFF	TGTGCCAGTAGCGGGACTACCTACAATGAGCAGTTCTTC
-	TRBV14	-	TRBJ2-3	CASSQWGRGDTQYF	TGTGCCAGCAGCCAGTGGGGTAGGGGAGATACGCAGTATTTT
-	TRBV9	TRBD2	TRBJ2-2	CASSRGTTNTGELFF	TGTGCCAGCAGTCGCGGGACTACGAACACCGGGGAGCTGTTTTTT
-	TRBV5-1	TRBD1	TRBJ1-2	CASSLEDRVFGYTF	TGCGCCAGCAGCTTGGAGGACAGGGTATTTGGCTACACCTTC
-	TRBV3-1/TRBV3-2	-	TRBJ1-4	CASSRGQATNEKLFF	TGTGCCAGCAGCCGCGGACAAGCAACTAATGAAAAACTGTTTTTT
-	TRBV18	TRBD2	TRBJ2-3	CASSPVKAGGYTDTQYF	TGTGCCAGCTCACCAGTTAAAGCGGGGGGTTACACAGATACGCAGTATTTT
-	TRBV7-2	TRBD2	TRBJ2-5	CASRSGTSGGPRRETQYF	TGTGCCAGCAGATCCGGGACTAGCGGGGGCCCCCGAAGGGAGACCCAGTACTTC
few	TRBV19	-	TRBJ1-5	CASSPVGREREPQHF	TGTGCCAGTAGTCCTGTGGGGCGTGAACGGGAGCCCCAGCATTTT
-	TRBV9	TRBD1	TRBJ2-2	CASSATGTGGAGELFF	TGTGCCAGCAGCGCCACCGGGACAGGGGGTGCCGGGGAGCTGTTTTTT
-	TRBV3-1/TRBV3-2	TRBD1	TRBJ1-6	CASSPDRPSSYNSPLHF	TGTGCCAGCAGCCCGGACAGGCCAAGCTCCTATAATTCACCCCTCCACTTT
once	TRBV12-3/TRBV12-4	-	TRBJ1-2	CASSSTGSAGYTF	TGTGCCAGCAGCTCTACAGGGTCCGCTGGCTACACCTTC
-	TRBV5-1	TRBD2	TRBJ2-3	CASSLRLAGGGSTDTQYF	TGCGCCAGCAGTCTCAGGCTAGCGGGGGGCGGTAGCACAGATACGCAGTATTTT
-	TRBV5-8	TRBD1	TRBJ2-5	CASRTGTGGFQETQYF	TGTGCCAGCAGGACCGGGACAGGGGGCTTCCAAGAGACCCAGTACTTC
-	TRBV5-1	TRBD1	TRBJ1-1	CASSWGQTPVRAFF	TGCGCCAGCAGCTGGGGACAGACCCCCGTTAGAGCTTTCTTT
once	TRBV3-1/TRBV3-2	-	TRBJ1-2	CASSQGLQLYGYTF	TGTGCCAGCAGCCAAGGTCTACAGCTCTATGGCTACACCTTC
once	TRBV7-3	-	TRBJ2-3	CASTSQGRSTDTQYF	TGTGCCAGCACGAGCCAGGGCCGAAGCACAGATACGCAGTATTTT
-	TRBV10-3	-	TRBJ1-6	CAISDREIVNSPLHF	TGTGCCATCAGTGACAGGGAAATAGTCAATTCACCCCTCCACTTT
-	TRBV20-1	-	TRBJ2-5	CSALTETQYF	TGCAGTGCCCTAACGGAGACCCAGTACTTC
-	TRBV6-1	TRBD1	TRBJ1-6	CASSETWGQATSPLHF	TGTGCCAGCAGTGAAACGTGGGGACAGGCGACTTCACCCCTCCACTTT